The 10 T cell receptor beta chains presented below share a single source sample, sequenced in a study of T-cell memory formation after mild COVID-19. TCRdb fed the 5' RACE reads into MiXCR, producing one record per CDR3 protein. The sample contains about 560,000 distinct CDR3 sequences, roughly 18% of which appear only once. The sequenced material came from PBMCs or a T cell subset sorted from them (not recorded which). The origin of the receptors is an adult woman who had mild COVID-19 (a few samples of this study predate the infection). Cell type and time point are not known.

This clonotype was picked up a small number of times. V usage is TRBV5-5 and J usage is TRBJ2-1; 15 nucleotides match TRBD2. Trimming took 0 bases from V and 1 from J; bases not matched to a gene: 8. The CDR3 loop spans 20 amino acids. Germline CDR1 SGHKS, CDR2 YYEKEE (reference sequence). CDR3 protein: CASSLVPGLAGGPSYNEQFF. DNA for the CDR3: TGTGCCAGCAGCTTGGTCCCGGGACTAGCGGGAGGACCATCCTACAATGAGCAGTTCTTC.

This chain uses TRBV4-1 with TRBJ1-1; D possibly corresponds to TRBD1 (5 bases). The V end was cut by 1 base, the J end by 0 bases, with 12 bases between. CDR3 length: 16 residues. From germline, CDR1 is MGHRA and CDR2 YSYEKL. The CDR3 DNA is TGCGCCAGCAGCCAAGGGATCGGGGCAATGAACACTGAAGCTTTCTTT. Translating it yields CASSQGIGAMNTEAFF.

The chain uses TRBV6-5 and TRBJ2-2; D is undetermined. CDR1 is MNHEY, CDR2 SVGAGI, per germline. This CDR3 region has 16 residues. V was trimmed by 0 bases and J by 3 bases, leaving 11 bases between them. The CDR3 protein is CASSYSKGSDTGELFF. DNA of the CDR3: TGTGCCAGCAGTTACTCGAAAGGCTCGGACACCGGGGAGCTGTTTTTT.

As DNA, the CDR3 is TGTGCCAGCAGCGTAGCGGCTAGCCGGACGTACAATGAGCAGTTCTTC. This gives the protein CASSVAASRTYNEQFF. This chain joins TRBV9 and TRBJ2-1, with D tentatively TRBD2 (5 bases). V dropped 0 bases and J dropped 4 bases, with 14 bases sitting between them. CDR1 is SGDLS, CDR2 YYNGEE, per germline. The CDR3 is 16 amino acids.

This clonotype was counted a few times. The V and J genes are TRBV7-2 and TRBJ1-5; 7 positions match TRBD1. The J segment lost 1 base and the V segment lost 5 bases, leaving 8 bases of the junction unmatched. The CDR3 is 16 amino acids. CDR1 SGHTA and CDR2 FQGNSA come from the germline V gene. In DNA form, the CDR3 reads TGTGCCAGCAGCCGTACAGGGGAGTTGAGCAATCAGCCCCAGCATTTT. Its protein product is CASSRTGELSNQPQHF.

This chain joins TRBV7-2 and TRBJ2-2, with TRBD2 identical over 8 bases. The V gene end was trimmed by 1 base and the J gene end by 5 bases; junction bases not matched to a gene: 6. The germline CDR1 and CDR2 sequences are SGHTA and FQGNSA. This CDR3 is built from 16 residues. The CDR3 DNA sequence: TGTGCCAGCAGCTTAGTTCGGACTAGCAATACCGGGGAGCTGTTTTTT. This encodes CASSLVRTSNTGELFF.

This clonotype occurred a few times. The chain links TRBV12-3 or TRBV12-4 to TRBJ1-2; D uncertain. CDR3 size: 14 residues. V dropped 2 bases and J dropped 5 bases, with 12 bases sitting between them. CDR3 residues: CASSLYRGLYGYTF. CDR3 DNA sequence: TGTGCCAGCAGTTTATACCGAGGGCTTTATGGCTACACCTTC.

This clonotype was counted between two and nine times. The chain employs TRBV4-1 and TRBJ1-1; D remains unclear. Deletions cut 8 bases from V and 4 bases from J, with 23 bases between. Germline V gene data show CDR1 as MGHRA and CDR2 as YSYEKL. CDR3 length equals 16 residues. Written as DNA, the CDR3 is TGCGCCAGCCATCGATCGCCTCCGGGCGACCTCACTGAAGCTTTCTTT. It translates to CASHRSPPGDLTEAFF.

There are a few counts of this clonotype. This chain joins TRBV5-1 and TRBJ2-5; the D gene is possibly TRBD1 (5 bases). Germline loops: CDR1 SGHRS, CDR2 YFSETQ. The CDR3 runs to 14 residues. V lost 4 bases to trimming and J lost 5 bases, with 15 bases between them. In DNA, the CDR3 is TGCGCCAGCAGCCCAGGGCTAGGCTGGGAGACCCAGTACTTC. Protein: CASSPGLGWETQYF. Together with reference TRBV5-1 and TRBJ2-5, the CDR3 gives the full variable domain: KAGVTQTPRYLIKTRGQQVTLSCSPISGHRSVSWYQQTPGQGLQFLFEYFSETQRNKGNFPGRFSGRQFSNSRSEMNVSTLELGDSALYLCASSPGLGWETQYFGPGTRLLVL.

This clonotype showed up just a few times. The CDR3: CSAPRRVAQETQYF. The CDR3 DNA is TGCAGTGCCCCGAGGCGGGTTGCCCAAGAGACCCAGTACTTC. This rearrangement joins TRBV20-1 to TRBJ2-5; tentative D call: TRBD2 (5 bases). CDR1 is DFQATT, CDR2 SNEGSKA, per germline (reference sequence). V dropped 6 bases and J dropped 1 base, with 15 bases sitting between them. CDR3 length: 14 residues.